Listed below are T cell receptor beta chains from one sample, sequenced in a study of CXCR3-negative and CXCR3-positive naive CD8 T cells. With the 5' RACE reads reprocessed, TCRdb shows one record per CDR3 protein and no DNA. The sample yields about 150,000 distinct CDR3 sequences, of which the top ten take up 0.4% to 0.5%. Sequencing used naive CXCR3+ CD8+ T cells from blood. All receptors come from a human donor in good health. Some clones in this sample may be carry-over from other donors' samples. The CDR3 runs from the conserved cysteine through the conserved F or W. Each record gives: V gene, J gene, CDR3 protein.

V gene: TRBV29-1
J gene: TRBJ2-5
CDR3 protein: CSVDVYGRTSYQETQYF

V gene: TRBV29-1
J gene: TRBJ2-7
CDR3 protein: CSVDKIGTNEQYF

V gene: TRBV9
J gene: TRBJ2-7
CDR3 protein: CASSVFAGEGYEQYF

V gene: TRBV5-1
J gene: TRBJ2-1
CDR3 protein: CASSLEPTSGAPNEQFF

V gene: TRBV5-1
J gene: TRBJ2-7
CDR3 protein: CASSLAKNHKGEQYF

V gene: TRBV29-1
J gene: TRBJ2-7
CDR3 protein: CSAGLAGRYEQYF

V gene: TRBV12-3/TRBV12-4
J gene: TRBJ2-7
CDR3 protein: CASSYTGTSLYEQYF

V gene: TRBV4-3
J gene: TRBJ2-7
CDR3 protein: CASSQARGFGYEQYF

V gene: TRBV7-2
J gene: TRBJ2-7
CDR3 protein: CASSLGPFSYEQYF

V gene: TRBV20-1
J gene: TRBJ2-3
CDR3 protein: CSAVPESSGTTDTQYF

V gene: TRBV24-1
J gene: TRBJ1-1
CDR3 protein: CATRSRDGNTEAFF